This note documents a single TCR beta chain sequence. Its specificity is unknown. The source of the sample is a study of T-cell reconstitution after alpha-beta-depleted transplantation in children. Germline V gene data show CDR1 as DFQATT and CDR2 as SNEGSKA (reference sequence). The CDR3 spans 14 residues. Trimming took off 6 bases at V and 6 bases at J, with 18 bases between the two ends. Overall study results and limits: A year had passed since transplant, and T-cell counts and diversity by then came mostly from newly produced T cells. In patients about two months after transplant, alpha-beta T cells reportedly arose from several hundred expanded graft clones. Elevated TCRbeta diversity at day 60 was traced, in some patients, to surviving recipient T cells and thymic progenitors.

Researchers prepared the TCRbeta library using unique molecular identifiers, the study reports. TCRdb reprocessed the PCR reads with MiXCR, giving one entry per CDR3 protein. The sample records 200,000 to 250,000 distinct CDR3 sequences, 20% to 30% being singletons. Here the sequenced sample was PBMCs, mostly from graft donor cells, taken 360 days after TCRalphabeta/CD19-depleted stem cell transplant. The source of this sequence is a female patient between 2 and 15 years old who had a stem cell transplant for congenital amegakaryocytic thrombocytopenia, so the T cells may come from the graft donor. This rearrangement joins TRBV20-1 to TRBJ2-1, with D perhaps being TRBD1 or TRBD2 (5 bases each). The CDR3 DNA is TGCAGTGCGAACCGGGACCGGATCTCCAATGAGCAGTTCTTC. As protein: CSANRDRISNEQFF.